This T cell receptor beta chain was captured by sequencing in a study of CD8 T cells in ankylosing spondylitis. Study-level findings and limits: Within ankylosing spondylitis blood, a TCR beta motif made up of under 10 highly homologous variants appeared to be characteristic.

Libraries of TCR beta came from quantitative 5'-RACE with molecular barcodes. Each CDR3 protein is one row after TCRdb ran MiXCR on the 5' RACE reads. Of more than 150,000 distinct CDR3 sequences in the sample, about 20% are singletons; the top ten hold more than 3.5%. This CDR3 has 14 amino acids. The V and J ends lost 6 bases and 2 bases, in that order; junction bases with no gene match: 5. This clonotype appeared many times. Its antigen is unidentified. This sequence was found in a male donor aged 5 to 29 with ankylosing spondylitis or in good health (not recorded which). The V and J genes are TRBV12-3 or TRBV12-4 and TRBJ2-7, with 9 bases matching TRBD2. The sequenced material came from blood, either unsorted or a sorted T cell fraction (not recorded which). The CDR3 reads CASSSGGGAYEQYF. CDR3 DNA: TGTGCCAGCAGCTCTGGCGGGGGGGCCTACGAGCAGTACTTC.